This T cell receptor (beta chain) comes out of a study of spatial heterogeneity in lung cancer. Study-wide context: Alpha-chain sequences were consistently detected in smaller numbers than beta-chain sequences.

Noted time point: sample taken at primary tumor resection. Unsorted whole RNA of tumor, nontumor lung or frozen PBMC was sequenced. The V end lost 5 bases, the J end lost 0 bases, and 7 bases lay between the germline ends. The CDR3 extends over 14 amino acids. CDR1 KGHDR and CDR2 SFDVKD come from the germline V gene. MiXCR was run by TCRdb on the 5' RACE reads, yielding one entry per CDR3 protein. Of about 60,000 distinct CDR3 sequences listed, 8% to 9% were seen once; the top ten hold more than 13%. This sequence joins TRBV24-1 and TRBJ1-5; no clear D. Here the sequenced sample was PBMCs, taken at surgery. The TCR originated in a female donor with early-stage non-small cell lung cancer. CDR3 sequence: CATSVVGSNQPQHF. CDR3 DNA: TGTGCCACCAGTGTCGTGGGTAGCAATCAGCCCCAGCATTTT.